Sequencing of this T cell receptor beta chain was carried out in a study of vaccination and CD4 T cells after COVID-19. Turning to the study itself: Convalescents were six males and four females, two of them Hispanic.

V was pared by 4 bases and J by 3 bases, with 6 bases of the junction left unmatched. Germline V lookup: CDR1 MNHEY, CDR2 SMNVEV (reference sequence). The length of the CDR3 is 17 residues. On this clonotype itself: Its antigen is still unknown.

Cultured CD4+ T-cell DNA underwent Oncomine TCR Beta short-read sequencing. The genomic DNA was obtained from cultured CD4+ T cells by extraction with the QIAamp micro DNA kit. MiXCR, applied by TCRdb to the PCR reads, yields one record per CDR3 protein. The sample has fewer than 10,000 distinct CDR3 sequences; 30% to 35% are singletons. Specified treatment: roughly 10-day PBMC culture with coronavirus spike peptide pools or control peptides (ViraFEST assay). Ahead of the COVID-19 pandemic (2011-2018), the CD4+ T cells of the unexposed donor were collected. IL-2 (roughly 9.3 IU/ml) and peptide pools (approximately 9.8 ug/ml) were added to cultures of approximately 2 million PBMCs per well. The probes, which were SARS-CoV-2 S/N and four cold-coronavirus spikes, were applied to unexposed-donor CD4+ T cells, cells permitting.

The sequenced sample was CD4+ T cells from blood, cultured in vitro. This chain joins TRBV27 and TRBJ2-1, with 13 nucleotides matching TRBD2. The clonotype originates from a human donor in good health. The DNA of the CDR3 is TGTGCCAGCAGTTCAACTAGCGGGAGGGCCATCTACAATGAGCAGTTCTTC. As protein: CASSSTSGRAIYNEQFF.